This is a list of T cell receptor beta chains from one sample in a study of cytomegalovirus exposure and HLA in healthy donors. The protocol was immunoSEQ multiplex PCR, while the TCRdb copy is restricted to in-frame clones and leaves out a portion. The sample includes 130,000 or so clones, 75% to 85% of them seen just once. The sample consisted of PBMCs. The receptors come from a woman aged 18-35 years in good health and CMV-seropositive. Both conserved end residues are part of each CDR3. The D gene is left open where the match is weak. Not all rows give a size; the values are once, few, many and, for expanded clones, a class.

clone size	V gene	D gene	J gene	CDR3 protein	CDR3 DNA
.	TRBV7-9	.	TRBJ2-2	CSSSPLTGELFF	TGTTCCAGCAGCCCCTTAACCGGGGAGCTGTTTTTT
.	TRBV10-3	.	TRBJ1-5	CAISTIEVDQPQHF	TGTGCCATCAGTACAATCGAAGTTGATCAGCCCCAGCATTTT
.	TRBV10-3	.	TRBJ1-3	CAIRETAARSGNTIYF	TGTGCCATCAGGGAGACAGCCGCCCGCTCTGGAAACACCATATATTTT
.	TRBV2	.	TRBJ2-1	CASKGGETNEQFF	TGTGCCAGCAAAGGGGGGGAGACCAATGAGCAGTTCTTC
.	TRBV14	TRBD1	TRBJ2-7	CASSQGQGWYEQYF	TGTGCCAGCAGCCAAGGACAGGGCTGGTACGAGCAGTACTTC
.	TRBV7-9	.	TRBJ1-2	CASSSEDGYTF	TGTGCCAGCAGTAGTGAGGATGGCTACACCTTC
.	TRBV6-5	TRBD1	TRBJ2-5	CASSRTGGSQETQYF	TGTGCCAGCAGCCGGACAGGGGGGTCCCAAGAGACCCAGTACTTC
.	TRBV6-5	.	TRBJ2-2	CASSPGVNTGELFF	TGTGCCAGCAGTCCGGGGGTGAACACCGGGGAGCTGTTTTTT
.	TRBV2	.	TRBJ2-1	CASSRTTINEQFF	TGTGCCAGCAGCCGGACTACCATAAATGAGCAGTTCTTC
.	TRBV5-6	.	TRBJ2-7	CASSSPTGPNEQYF	TGTGCCAGCAGCTCGCCGACAGGTCCCAACGAGCAGTACTTC
few	TRBV10-3	.	TRBJ1-1	CAISTGGGTEAFF	TGTGCCATCAGTACGGGCGGGGGCACTGAAGCTTTCTTT
.	TRBV27	.	TRBJ1-2	CASQALDRISYGYTF	TGTGCCAGCCAAGCTCTGGACAGAATCTCCTATGGCTACACCTTC
once	TRBV2	TRBD1	TRBJ2-7	CASSLGGPYEQYF	TGTGCCAGCAGTCTAGGGGGCCCCTACGAGCAGTACTTC
.	TRBV5-6	TRBD1	TRBJ1-4	CASSPDRGYEKLFF	TGTGCCAGCAGCCCTGACAGGGGGTATGAAAAACTGTTTTTT
.	TRBV7-9	.	TRBJ2-2	CASSQEVGELFF	TGTGCCAGCAGCCAGGAAGTGGGGGAGCTGTTTTTT
.	TRBV4-2	.	TRBJ2-5	CASSQEGDGGLETQYF	TGTGCCAGCAGCCAAGAAGGGGATGGAGGGTTGGAGACCCAGTACTTC
.	TRBV19	.	TRBJ2-3	CASSIGDSPPDTQYF	TGTGCCAGTAGTATAGGGGACTCGCCCCCAGATACGCAGTATTTT
.	TRBV5-4	.	TRBJ2-1	CASSLVSYEQFF	TGTGCCAGCAGCTTGGTGTCATATGAGCAGTTCTTC
few	TRBV2	TRBD1	TRBJ2-1	CASSYRGPMYNEQFF	TGTGCCAGCAGTTACAGGGGGCCTATGTACAATGAGCAGTTCTTC
few	TRBV29-1	.	TRBJ2-7	CSVGNSGEQYF	TGCAGCGTTGGTAACTCGGGGGAGCAGTACTTC
few	TRBV10-1	TRBD2	TRBJ2-1	CASSEGTSGYNEQFF	TGCGCCAGCAGTGAGGGGACTAGCGGTTACAATGAGCAGTTCTTC
.	TRBV25-1	.	TRBJ1-3	CASSVGTGDNTIYF	TGTGCCAGCAGTGTCGGGACTGGCGATAACACCATATATTTT
.	TRBV25-1	TRBD1	TRBJ2-1	CASRGQGADEQFF	TGTGCCAGCCGTGGACAGGGGGCGGATGAGCAGTTCTTC
.	TRBV20-1	.	TRBJ2-1	CSAPIYNEQFF	TGCAGTGCTCCTATATACAATGAGCAGTTCTTC
.	TRBV18	.	TRBJ2-7	CASSPSGNNYEQYF	TGTGCCAGCTCACCGTCGGGGAATAACTACGAGCAGTACTTC
.	TRBV19	.	TRBJ1-5	CASSAFGGGKNSNQPQHF	TGTGCCAGTAGTGCCTTCGGTGGAGGGAAAAATAGCAATCAGCCCCAGCATTTT
.	TRBV20-1	.	TRBJ2-7	CSARTTEEQYF	TGCAGTGCTAGGACCACAGAGGAGCAGTACTTC
.	TRBV7-9	.	TRBJ1-2	CSSSLTDSYGYTF	TGTTCCAGCAGCTTAACGGACAGCTATGGCTACACCTTC
.	TRBV7-9	.	TRBJ2-3	CASSRRDLATDTQYF	TGTGCCAGCAGCCGCCGGGACTTAGCTACAGATACGCAGTATTTT
.	TRBV4-2	TRBD1	TRBJ2-2	CASSKGTPQGASNTGELFF	TGTGCCAGCAGCAAAGGGACCCCCCAGGGGGCTTCGAACACCGGGGAGCTGTTTTTT
.	TRBV9	TRBD2	TRBJ2-2	CASKERGGEVGELFF	TGTGCCAGCAAGGAGCGCGGGGGGGAGGTCGGGGAGCTGTTTTTT
.	TRBV6-1	TRBD1	TRBJ1-5	CASSNTGTGIRPQHF	TGTGCCAGCAGTAACACCGGGACAGGGATCAGACCCCAGCATTTT
.	TRBV27	.	TRBJ1-4	CASSSLGDNEKLFF	TGTGCCAGCAGTTCACTGGGAGATAATGAAAAACTGTTTTTT
.	TRBV25-1	TRBD2	TRBJ2-2	CASSEGRTSGTGELFF	TGTGCCAGCAGTGAGGGAAGGACTAGCGGCACCGGGGAGCTGTTTTTT
.	TRBV7-9	.	TRBJ1-5	CASSLRGDQPQHF	TGTGCCAGCAGCTTACGGGGGGATCAGCCCCAGCATTTT
.	TRBV21-1	.	TRBJ1-1	CASSLRQRLSTEAFF	TGTGCCAGCAGCCTTAGACAGCGACTTAGCACTGAAGCTTTCTTT
.	TRBV2	.	TRBJ1-6	CASSDGPPLHF	TGTGCCAGCAGTGATGGGCCACCCCTCCACTTT
.	TRBV4-1	TRBD2	TRBJ2-7	CASSQGLAGGYEQYF	TGCGCCAGCAGCCAGGGACTAGCGGGGGGCTACGAGCAGTACTTC
few	TRBV5-1	.	TRBJ2-3	CASSLRSASTDTQYF	TGCGCCAGCAGCTTGCGGAGCGCGAGTACAGATACGCAGTATTTT
.	TRBV27	.	TRBJ1-6	CASSSGQSSLHF	TGTGCCAGCAGTTCAGGGCAGTCATCCCTCCACTTT
.	TRBV7-3	.	TRBJ2-3	CASSPPNEADTQYF	TGTGCCAGCAGCCCCCCAAATGAGGCAGATACGCAGTATTTT
few	TRBV2	TRBD1	TRBJ1-1	CASRTGGAANTEAFF	TGTGCCAGCAGAACAGGGGGCGCGGCGAACACTGAAGCTTTCTTT
.	TRBV6-1	.	TRBJ2-6	CASSDTGSGANVLTF	TGTGCCAGCAGTGATACAGGGTCCGGGGCCAACGTCCTGACTTTC
.	TRBV5-6	TRBD1	TRBJ2-7	CASRLQGAYEQYF	TGTGCCAGCAGGCTACAGGGGGCCTACGAGCAGTACTTC
.	TRBV19	.	TRBJ2-6	CASSIDRGLAGANVLTF	TGTGCCAGTAGTATAGACCGGGGGTTGGCTGGGGCCAACGTCCTGACTTTC
.	TRBV5-6	.	TRBJ1-6	CASSLSFEGSPLHF	TGTGCCAGCAGCTTGAGCTTCGAGGGCTCACCCCTCCACTTT
.	TRBV6-5	TRBD2	TRBJ2-7	CASSFDLAGGNEQYF	TGTGCCAGCAGTTTTGATTTAGCGGGGGGAAACGAGCAGTACTTC
.	TRBV6-5	TRBD1	TRBJ1-2	CASSYSRTGYGYTF	TGTGCCAGCAGTTACTCGAGGACAGGCTATGGCTACACCTTC
.	TRBV15	TRBD2	TRBJ2-4	CATSRGTGTSALF	TGTGCCACCAGCAGAGGAACCGGGACTAGCGCTCTCTTC
.	TRBV7-6	TRBD2	TRBJ2-7	CASSLTVAGGDYEQYF	TGTGCCAGCAGCTTAACAGTAGCGGGGGGGGATTACGAGCAGTACTTC
.	TRBV5-5	TRBD1	TRBJ1-2	CASSRDRGLYGYTF	TGTGCCAGCAGCCGGGACAGGGGGTTATATGGCTACACCTTC
.	TRBV13	.	TRBJ2-7	CASSLGGGLWEQYF	TGTGCCAGCAGCTTAGGCGGGGGGCTATGGGAGCAGTACTTC
.	TRBV6-1	TRBD1	TRBJ1-5	CASSEGRGLFWPQHF	TGTGCCAGCAGTGAAGGCAGGGGGCTATTTTGGCCCCAGCATTTT
.	TRBV30	TRBD1	TRBJ2-2	CAWSVQGASGELFF	TGTGCCTGGAGTGTCCAGGGGGCATCCGGGGAGCTGTTTTTT
.	TRBV7-9	TRBD2	TRBJ2-3	CASSSLAGGDADTQYF	TGTGCCAGCAGCTCCTTAGCGGGGGGGGACGCAGATACGCAGTATTTT